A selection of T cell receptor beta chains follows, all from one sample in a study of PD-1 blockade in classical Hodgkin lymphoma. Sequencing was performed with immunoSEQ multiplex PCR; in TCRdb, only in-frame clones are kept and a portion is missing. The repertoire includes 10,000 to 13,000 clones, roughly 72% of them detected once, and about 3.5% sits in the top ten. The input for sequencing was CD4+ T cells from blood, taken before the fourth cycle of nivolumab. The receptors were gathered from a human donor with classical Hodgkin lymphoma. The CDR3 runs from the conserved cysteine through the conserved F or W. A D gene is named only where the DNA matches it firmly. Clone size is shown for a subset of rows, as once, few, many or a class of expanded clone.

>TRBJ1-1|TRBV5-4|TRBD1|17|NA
TGTGCCAGCAGCTTCTCATACTGGACAGGGACGGGTACTGAAGCTTTCTTT
CASSFSYWTGTGTEAFF
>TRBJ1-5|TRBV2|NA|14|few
TGTGCCAGCAGTGACAGGGTTGCCAATCAGCCCCAGCATTTT
CASSDRVANQPQHF
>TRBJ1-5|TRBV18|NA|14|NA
TGTGCCAGCTCATACAGGGTTAGCAATCAGCCCCAGCATTTT
CASSYRVSNQPQHF
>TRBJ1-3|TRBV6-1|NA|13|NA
TGTGCCAGCAGTGAAGTTCGTGGAAACACCATATATTTT
CASSEVRGNTIYF
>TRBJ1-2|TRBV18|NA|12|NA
TGTGCCAGCTCACGTAGAGGGGATGGCTACACCTTC
CASSRRGDGYTF
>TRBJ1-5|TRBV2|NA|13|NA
TGTGCCAGCGCGGGACGGATTAATCAGCCCCAGCATTTT
CASAGRINQPQHF
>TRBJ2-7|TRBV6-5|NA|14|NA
TGTGCCAGCAGTCTCGGGACTCACTCCTACGAGCAGTACTTC
CASSLGTHSYEQYF
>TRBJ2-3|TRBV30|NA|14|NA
TGTGCCTGGAGTAACAGCGACCCCACAGATACGCAGTATTTT
CAWSNSDPTDTQYF
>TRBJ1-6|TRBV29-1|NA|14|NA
TGCAGCGCACGGACAGAAAACTATAATTCACCCCTCCACTTT
CSARTENYNSPLHF
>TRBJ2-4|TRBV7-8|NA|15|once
TGTGCCAGCAGCTTAGGGGGACATGCCAAAAACATTCAGTACTTC
CASSLGGHAKNIQYF
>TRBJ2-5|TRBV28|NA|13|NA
TGTGCCAGCGGGGTGTTATGGGCAGAGACCCAGTACTTC
CASGVLWAETQYF
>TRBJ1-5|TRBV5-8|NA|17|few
TGTGCCAGCAGCGCCGGGGCAGGGCCTTATAGCAATCAGCCCCAGCATTTT
CASSAGAGPYSNQPQHF
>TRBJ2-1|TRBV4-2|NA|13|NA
TGTGCCAGCAGCCAAGGAAGATACGATGAGCAGTTCTTC
CASSQGRYDEQFF
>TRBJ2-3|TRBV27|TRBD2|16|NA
TGTGCCAGCAGTCAACTAGCGGGAGCGTCCGCACTTACGCAGTATTTT
CASSQLAGASALTQYF
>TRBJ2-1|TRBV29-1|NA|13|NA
TGCAGCGTCGTAAGGGCCCAAGGAGGGGAGCAGTTCTTC
CSVVRAQGGEQFF
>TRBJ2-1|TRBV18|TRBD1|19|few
TGTGCCAGCTCACCACCGATATACACCGGGACAGGGATCGACAATGAGCAGTTCTTC
CASSPPIYTGTGIDNEQFF
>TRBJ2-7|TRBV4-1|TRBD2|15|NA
TGCGCCAGCAGCCAAACCGGGACTAGCGGCTACGAGCAGTACTTC
CASSQTGTSGYEQYF
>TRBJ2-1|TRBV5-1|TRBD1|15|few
TGCGCCAGCAGCTGGGCCCAGGGGGCGAACAATGAGCAGTTCTTC
CASSWAQGANNEQFF
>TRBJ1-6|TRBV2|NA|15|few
TGTGCCAGCAGACCACCTACAGGGTTCGGCTCACCCCTCCACTTT
CASRPPTGFGSPLHF
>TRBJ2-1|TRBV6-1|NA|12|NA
TGTGCCAGCAGTCCAGATGGACTCCAGCAGTTCTTC
CASSPDGLQQFF
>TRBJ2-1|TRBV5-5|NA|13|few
TGTGCCAGCAAACTACAGGTGACTGATGAGCAGTTCTTC
CASKLQVTDEQFF
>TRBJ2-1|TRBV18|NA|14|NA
TGTGCCAGCTCACTTAAGACTAGTAAGGGTGAGCAGTTCTTC
CASSLKTSKGEQFF
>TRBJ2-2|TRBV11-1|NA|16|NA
TGTGCCAGCAGCCACATCCGCTCAGGGGACCCCGGGGAGCTGTTTTTT
CASSHIRSGDPGELFF
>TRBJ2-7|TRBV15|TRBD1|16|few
TGTGCCACCAGCAGAGATCGGGACAGGGGGCTCGTCGAGCAGTACTTC
CATSRDRDRGLVEQYF
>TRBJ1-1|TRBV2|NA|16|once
TGTGCCAGCAGTGTTTTTGGTGCAGGGGTTCCCGCTGAAGCTTTCTTT
CASSVFGAGVPAEAFF
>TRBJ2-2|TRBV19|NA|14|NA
TGTGCCAGTAGCCCGACTTTAAACACCGGGGAGCTGTTTTTT
CASSPTLNTGELFF
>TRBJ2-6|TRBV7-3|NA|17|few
TGTGCCAGCAGCTTTTCGCACAAACCCTCTGGGGCCAACGTCCTGACTTTC
CASSFSHKPSGANVLTF
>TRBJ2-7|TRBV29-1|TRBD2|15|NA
TGCAGCGTTCAAGCTGGGGGGGGACTCATTGTGGAGCAGTACTTC
CSVQAGGGLIVEQYF
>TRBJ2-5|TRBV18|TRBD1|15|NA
TGTGCCAGCTCGCCCCCGGGACAGGGAGGAGAGACCCAGTACTTC
CASSPPGQGGETQYF
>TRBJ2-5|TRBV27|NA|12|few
TGTGCCAGCGGAGACCATGCGGAGACCCAGTACTTC
CASGDHAETQYF
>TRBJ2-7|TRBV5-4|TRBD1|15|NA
TGTGCCAGCAGTCCCTACGGACAGGACGGCTACGAGCAGTACTTC
CASSPYGQDGYEQYF